A single sample is the source of the 22 T cell receptor beta chains below, sequenced in a study of OX40 agonist ivuxolimab in advanced cancers. Produced via immunoSEQ multiplex PCR; TCRdb's table is partial and in-frame only. The data contain tens of thousands of clones, 65% to 90% of them singletons. This sample comprised CD4+ or CD8+ T cells sorted from blood, obtained in a trial of the OX40 agonist ivuxolimab. The receptor source for this set is an adult with an advanced solid tumor such as melanoma, head and neck, liver or kidney cancer.

The chain is built from TRBV6-1 and TRBJ1-3; no clear D gene. Trimming shortened V by 0 bases and J by 0 bases, and 9 bases separated the two germline ends. CDR1 MNHNS and CDR2 SASEGT come from the germline V gene. The length of the CDR3 is 16 residues. Here the CDR3 DNA reads TGTGCCAGCAGTGAAGCCCCAGCAGCCTCTGGAAACACCATATATTTT. Its translation is CASSEAPAASGNTIYF.

This chain joins TRBV28 and TRBJ1-5; 7 nucleotides match TRBD1. The CDR3 runs 13 residues. Germline-derived CDR1 and CDR2 are MDHEN and SYDVKM. J lost 6 bases, V lost 6 bases, and 5 bases had no gene match. The DNA for the CDR3 is TGTGCCAGCAGGCGGACAGGTTCTCAGCCCCAGCATTTT. It encodes CASRRTGSQPQHF.

The chain joins TRBV2 to TRBJ2-7; no firm D call. Germline V CDR1 and CDR2: SNHLY, FYNNEI. The CDR3 runs to 12 residues. The V end was cut by 5 bases, the J end by 2 bases, with 7 bases between. This chain's CDR3 is CASSQPPYEQYF. For the CDR3, the DNA is TGTGCCAGCAGTCAGCCTCCCTACGAGCAGTACTTC.

The chain links TRBV2 to TRBJ2-5; maybe TRBD1 (6 bases). Germline lookup yields CDR1 SNHLY and CDR2 FYNNEI. V was pared by 1 base and J by 0 bases, with 9 bases between. The CDR3 spans 15 residues. CDR3 amino acids: CASSEVGTYQETQYF. In DNA, the CDR3 is TGTGCCAGCAGTGAAGTGGGGACATACCAAGAGACCCAGTACTTC.

The chain links TRBV5-6 to TRBJ2-1, with 8 positions matching TRBD1. V lost 3 bases, J lost 0 bases, and 5 bases stayed unmatched. The CDR3 has 16 amino acids. Germline lookup yields CDR1 SGHDT and CDR2 YYEEEE. In nucleotides, the CDR3 is TGTGCCAGCAGCTCCGACAGGGGCAGCTCCTACAATGAGCAGTTCTTC. Residues: CASSSDRGSSYNEQFF.

The chain couples TRBV6-1 to TRBJ1-5; D is perhaps TRBD1 (6 bases). The CDR3 sequence is 14 residues long. V lost 3 bases and J 2 bases, leaving 8 bases between the germline ends. Germline lookup yields CDR1 MNHNS and CDR2 SASEGT. CDR3 sequence (DNA): TGTGCCAGCAGTGACAGGGGAGGCAATCAGCCCCAGCATTTT. This codes for CASSDRGGNQPQHF.

CDR3 DNA: TGTGCCAGCAGTGAACTCCCCGGGAACTATGGCTACACCTTC. It yields the protein CASSELPGNYGYTF. This rearrangement joins TRBV25-1 to TRBJ1-2; D unclear. The CDR3 loop spans 14 amino acids. Per the germline V gene, CDR1 is MGHDK and CDR2 is SYGVNS. V gave up 2 bases and J gave up 2 bases, with 9 bases separating them.

This chain uses TRBV27 with TRBJ2-7; TRBD2 matches 10 bases. Germline CDR1 reads MNHEY; CDR2 reads SMNVEV (reference sequence). The CDR3 consists of 14 residues. V lost 4 bases to trimming and J lost 2 bases; unmatched junction nucleotides: 2. The CDR3 region is CASSYGLAAYEQYF. The CDR3 DNA sequence: TGTGCCAGCAGTTATGGACTAGCGGCCTACGAGCAGTACTTC.

This clone occurred once. Here the CDR3 DNA reads TGTGCCAGTAGTATAGCCCCGACAGGGCTGAGCAATCAGCCCCAGCATTTT. This translates into CASSIAPTGLSNQPQHF. The J gene is TRBJ1-5, the V gene TRBV19; 7 bases map to TRBD1. Unmatched junction bases numbered 7, after V lost 1 base and J lost 1 base. The CDR3 covers 17 residues. The germline gives CDR1 LNHDA, CDR2 SQIVND (reference sequence). The complete variable domain, with remaining parts taken from reference TRBV19 and TRBJ1-5, reads DGGITQSPKYLFRKEGQNVTLSCEQNLNHDAMYWYRQDPGQGLRLIYYSQIVNDFQKGDIAEGYSVSREKKESFPLTVTSAQKNPTAFYLCASSIAPTGLSNQPQHFGDGTRLSIL.

In its sample, this clone was seen a few times. This rearrangement joins TRBV9 to TRBJ2-7; 8 bases are shared with TRBD1. The trim removed 4 bases at V and 6 bases at J, leaving 12 bases unmatched. Germline loops: CDR1 SGDLS, CDR2 YYNGEE. The CDR3 is 15 residues long. In DNA, the CDR3 is TGTGCCAGCAGCTTTGCCGGGACAGGAACGAGCGAGCAGTACTTC. Translated, it gives CASSFAGTGTSEQYF.

A single count supports this clone. This chain joins TRBV7-9 and TRBJ1-1; D gene uncertain. V was clipped by 6 bases and J by 4 bases, with 9 bases between them. The CDR3 is made up of 12 amino acids. Germline CDR1 and CDR2: SEHNR and FQNEAQ (reference sequence). The CDR3 nucleotides read TGTGCCAGCAGTCTAGGGTTCACTGAAGCTTTCTTT. Amino acids: CASSLGFTEAFF.

This rearrangement joins TRBV19 to TRBJ2-2; either TRBD1 or TRBD2 may supply D (5 bases each). Per germline, CDR1 LNHDA and CDR2 SQIVND (reference sequence). The CDR3 consists of 13 residues. Between the trimmed V and J ends, which lost 7 bases and 6 bases, there was a span of 12 bases. The CDR3 here is CASTPLGAGELFF. The CDR3 region has the DNA TGTGCCAGTACCCCCTTGGGGGCCGGGGAGCTGTTTTTT.

CDR3 loop: CASSQDALLGGKGYEQYF. The CDR3 DNA follows: TGCGCCAGCAGCCAAGATGCCCTTCTGGGGGGAAAAGGCTACGAGCAGTACTTC. V and J are TRBV4-1 and TRBJ2-7, with D tentatively TRBD2 (6 bases). This CDR3 has 18 amino acids. V was clipped by 0 bases and J by 3 bases, with 21 bases between them. CDR1 and CDR2 from the germline V gene are MGHRA and YSYEKL.

The CDR3 is CSVWDLNTGELFF. The DNA of the CDR3 is TGCAGCGTTTGGGACTTGAACACCGGGGAGCTGTTTTTT. This rearrangement joins TRBV29-1 to TRBJ2-2; maybe TRBD2 (6 bases). CDR3 size: 13 residues. Trimming took 5 bases from V and 1 from J, leaving 8 bases between them. Germline V gene sequence: CDR1 SQVTM, CDR2 ANQGSEA.

V and J are TRBV6-5 and TRBJ1-2; D might be TRBD1 (5 bases). Germline CDR1 and CDR2: MNHEY and SVGAGI. V shed 5 bases and J shed 4 bases, with 17 bases lying between them. The CDR3 is made up of 15 amino acids. CDR3 nucleotides: TGTGCCAGCAGTGCTGGGACCGACGGGCCCTATGGCTACACCTTC. Encoded protein: CASSAGTDGPYGYTF.

V gene TRBV28 combines with J gene TRBJ2-3; possible D gene TRBD1, 5 bases. Germline lookup yields CDR1 MDHEN and CDR2 SYDVKM. There are 15 residues in the CDR3. V was cut by 3 bases and J by 6 bases, with 16 bases left in between. In DNA, the CDR3 is TGTGCCAGCAGTTTCCAAGGGGCCCTCAGGGATACGCAGTATTTT. This gives the protein CASSFQGALRDTQYF.

There are a few counts of this clone. The chain carries TRBV6-6 and TRBJ1-1; D is unresolved. The germline gives CDR1 MNHNY, CDR2 SVGAGI (reference sequence). V was pared by 0 bases and J by 8 bases, with 7 bases between. This CDR3 has 12 amino acids. The CDR3 reads CASSYSESEAFF. The CDR3 DNA sequence: TGTGCCAGCAGTTACTCGGAGTCCGAAGCTTTCTTT.

The rearrangement uses TRBV6-5 and TRBJ1-1; possibly TRBD1 for D (6 bases). V lost 5 bases to trimming and J lost 4 bases, with 17 bases between them. Germline values: CDR1 MNHEY, CDR2 SVGAGI. The CDR3 contains 15 residues. The CDR3 reads CASSNHRAFGTEAFF. CDR3 sequence (DNA): TGTGCCAGCAGTAACCACAGGGCATTCGGCACTGAAGCTTTCTTT.

The chain has TRBV28 and TRBJ2-1; 8 nucleotides agree with TRBD1. V lost 7 bases, J lost 4 bases, and 18 bases stayed unmatched. The CDR3 is made up of 18 amino acids. Germline loops: CDR1 MDHEN, CDR2 SYDVKM. As DNA, the CDR3 is TGTGCCAGCACCAAGGGAACCGGGACACACAGGGGGTACAATGAGCAGTTCTTC. This translates into CASTKGTGTHRGYNEQFF. Based on the CDR3 plus reference TRBV28 and TRBJ2-1, the full variable domain is DVKVTQSSRYLVKRTGEKVFLECVQDMDHENMFWYRQDPGLGLRLIYFSYDVKMKEKGDIPEGYSVSREKKERFSLILESASTNQTSMYLCASTKGTGTHRGYNEQFFGPGTRLTVL.

This clone was seen a single time. V gene TRBV7-3 combines with J gene TRBJ2-7; D remains ambiguous. Deletions cut 2 bases from V and 3 bases from J, with 8 bases between. The germline V gene has CDR1 SGHTA and CDR2 FQGTGA. This CDR3 spans 13 amino acids. CDR3 sequence reads: CASSLDPVYEQYF. For the CDR3, the DNA is TGTGCCAGCAGCTTAGACCCCGTCTACGAGCAGTACTTC.

This chain connects TRBV5-6 to TRBJ1-2; 8 nucleotides match TRBD1. The CDR3 runs to 15 residues. Germline V gives CDR1 SGHDT, CDR2 YYEEEE. J was trimmed by 5 bases and V by 2 bases; bases with no gene match: 8. DNA of the CDR3: TGTGCCAGCAGCTTAACCAGGACAGGGATTTATGGCTACACCTTC. It is translated as CASSLTRTGIYGYTF.

Only a few counts were recorded for this clone. CDR3: CAISDKGQSNEKLFF. The CDR3 DNA sequence: TGTGCCATCAGTGACAAGGGACAATCTAATGAAAAACTGTTTTTT. The chain joins TRBV10-3 to TRBJ1-4; D may be TRBD1 (6 bases). The V end lost 3 bases, the J end lost 3 bases, and 11 bases lay between the germline ends. The CDR3 has 15 amino acids. From germline, CDR1 is ENHRY and CDR2 SYGVKD.